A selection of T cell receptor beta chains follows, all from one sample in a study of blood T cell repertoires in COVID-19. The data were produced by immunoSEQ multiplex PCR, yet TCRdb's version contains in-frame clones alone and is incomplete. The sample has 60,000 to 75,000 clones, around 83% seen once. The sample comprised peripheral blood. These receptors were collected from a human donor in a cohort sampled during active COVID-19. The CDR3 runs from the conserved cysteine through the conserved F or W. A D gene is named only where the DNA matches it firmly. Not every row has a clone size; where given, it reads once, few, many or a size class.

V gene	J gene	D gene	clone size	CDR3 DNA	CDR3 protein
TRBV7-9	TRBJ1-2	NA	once	TGTGCCAGCAGCTTACTCCCGGACGGGAGCTACTATGGCTACACCTTC	CASSLLPDGSYYGYTF
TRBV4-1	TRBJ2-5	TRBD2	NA	TGCGCCAGCAGCCAAATTCTAGCGGGAGGTCAAGAGACCCAGTACTTC	CASSQILAGGQETQYF
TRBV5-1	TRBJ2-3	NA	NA	TGCGCCAGCAGCTTGGGCGCTAGCACAGATACGCAGTATTTT	CASSLGASTDTQYF
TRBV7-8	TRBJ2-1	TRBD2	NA	TGTGCCAGCAGCCCCTGGGGTAAAGGGAGGGACAATGAGCAGTTCTTC	CASSPWGKGRDNEQFF
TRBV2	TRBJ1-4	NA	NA	TGTGCCAGCCATCGGGGTACAACTAATGAAAAACTGTTTTTT	CASHRGTTNEKLFF
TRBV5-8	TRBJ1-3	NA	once	TGTGCCAGCAGCTCTACAGGGTCCGGAAACACCATATATTTT	CASSSTGSGNTIYF
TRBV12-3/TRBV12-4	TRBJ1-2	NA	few	TGTGCCAGCAGTTTATTTGGGGGCGCTGGCTACACCTTC	CASSLFGGAGYTF
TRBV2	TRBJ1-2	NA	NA	TGTGCCAGCACACGAGACAGATTTAACTATGGCTACACCTTC	CASTRDRFNYGYTF
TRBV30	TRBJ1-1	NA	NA	TGTGCCTGGAGGGGGAGGACTGAAGCTTTCTTT	CAWRGRTEAFF
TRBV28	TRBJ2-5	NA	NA	TGTGCCAGCAGATCAGGGTTGTGGGTGAAGACCCAGTACTTC	CASRSGLWVKTQYF
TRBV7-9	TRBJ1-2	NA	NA	TGTGCCAGCAGCCTATACAGCTATGGCTACACCTTC	CASSLYSYGYTF
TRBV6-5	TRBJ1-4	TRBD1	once	TGTGCCAGCAGTTACTCGGGACAGTTTAATGAAAAACTGTTTTTT	CASSYSGQFNEKLFF
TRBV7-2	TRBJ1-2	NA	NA	TGTGCCAGCAGCTTAGGAGGGCCCCAGAACTATGGCTACACCTTC	CASSLGGPQNYGYTF
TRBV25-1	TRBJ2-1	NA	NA	TGTGCCAGCACAGCCCGGGACTCCTACAATGAGCAGTTCTTC	CASTARDSYNEQFF
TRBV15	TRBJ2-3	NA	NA	TGTGCCACCAGCAGAGGGGGGGGCCGGGCAGATACGCAGTATTTT	CATSRGGGRADTQYF
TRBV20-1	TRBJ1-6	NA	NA	TGCAGTGCTAGTTTCAGGGAACGTTCACCCCTCCACTTT	CSASFRERSPLHF
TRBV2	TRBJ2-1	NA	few	TGTGCCAGCGGGAGTTACAATGAGCAGTTCTTC	CASGSYNEQFF
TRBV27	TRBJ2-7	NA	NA	TGTGCCAGCAGTTTATTCGCCTCCGGGACCTACGAGCAGTACTTC	CASSLFASGTYEQYF
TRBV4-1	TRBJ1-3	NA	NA	TGCGCCAGCACCCCTAACTCAAGGAGCTCTGGAAACACCATATATTTT	CASTPNSRSSGNTIYF
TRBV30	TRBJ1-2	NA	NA	TGTGCCTGGAGTGTAAAAGGAGCTGGGGGCTACACCTTC	CAWSVKGAGGYTF
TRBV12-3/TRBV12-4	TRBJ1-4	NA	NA	TGTGCCAGCACAGGGCTCAGGGAAAAACTGTTTTTT	CASTGLREKLFF
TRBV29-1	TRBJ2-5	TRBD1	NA	TGCAGCGTGGCGATGGGACAGGGCTTTCTTTTGGAGGCCCAGTACTTC	CSVAMGQGFLLEAQYF
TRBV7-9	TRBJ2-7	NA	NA	TGTGCCAGCAGCTTAACACAGGTCCCCTACGAGCAGTACTTC	CASSLTQVPYEQYF
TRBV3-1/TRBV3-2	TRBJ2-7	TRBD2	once	TGTGCCAGCAGCTCCCTAGCGGGAGGCGACGAGCAGTACTTC	CASSSLAGGDEQYF
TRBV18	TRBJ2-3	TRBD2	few	TGTGCCAGCTCACCCGGGGCGGAAGCGGGAAATACGCAGTATTTT	CASSPGAEAGNTQYF
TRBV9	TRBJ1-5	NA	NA	TGTGCCAGCAGCGTATCAGGGCAGGCCAATCAGCCCCAGCATTTT	CASSVSGQANQPQHF
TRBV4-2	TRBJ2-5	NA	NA	TGTGCCAGCAGCTTTTCGGTTGGAGAGACCCAGTACTTC	CASSFSVGETQYF
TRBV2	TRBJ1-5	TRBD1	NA	TGTGCCAGCAGCGACAGGGGAGGACAGCCCCAGCATTTT	CASSDRGGQPQHF
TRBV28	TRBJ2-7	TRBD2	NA	TGTGCCAGCAGTTCGGGGGGGTACGAGCAGTACTTC	CASSSGGYEQYF
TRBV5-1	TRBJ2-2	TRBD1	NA	TGCGCCAGCAGCTCAGGACAGGGCCCCGGAACCGGGGAGCTGTTTTTT	CASSSGQGPGTGELFF
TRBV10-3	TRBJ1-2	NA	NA	TGTGCCATCAGTGAAAACATGAGGTCTAACTATGGCTACACCTTC	CAISENMRSNYGYTF
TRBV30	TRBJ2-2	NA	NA	TGTGCCTGGGAGGGGCAGGCGGGGGAGCTGTTTTTT	CAWEGQAGELFF
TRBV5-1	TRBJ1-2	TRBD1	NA	TGCGCCAGCAGCTTGCAGGGGGCAACTAACTATGGCTACACCTTC	CASSLQGATNYGYTF
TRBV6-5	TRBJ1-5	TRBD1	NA	TGTGCCAGCAGTTACCCGGACAGGGGACCCTATCAGCCCCAGCATTTT	CASSYPDRGPYQPQHF
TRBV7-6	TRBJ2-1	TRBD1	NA	TGTGCCAGCAGCCCCCGTAGGGGGCCATCCTACAATGAGCAGTTCTTC	CASSPRRGPSYNEQFF
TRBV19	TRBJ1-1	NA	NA	TGTGCCAGTAGTCCCCGACAGTCCACTGAAGCTTTCTTT	CASSPRQSTEAFF
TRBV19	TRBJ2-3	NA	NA	TGTGCCAGTAGGGCCTCTAGCACAGATACGCAGTATTTT	CASRASSTDTQYF
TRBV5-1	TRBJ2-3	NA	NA	TGCGCCAGCAGCCTCAGCACAGATACGCAGTATTTT	CASSLSTDTQYF